This T cell receptor beta chain appears in the sequencing data of a study of CD8+CD57+ T cells in acquired aplastic anemia. Study at large: Across the sorted CD4+ and CD8+ cells, DNA amounts averaged roughly 3 ug. Healthy donors averaged around 10 million reads for CD4+ cells. Whole-study results and caveats: Roughly 31 CD8+ CDR3 sequences occurred in both the patients and the controls. Patients and controls had CD8+ Simpson's diversity values that were not significantly distinct.

Genomic DNA was employed as the template in profiling TCR beta VDJ and CDR3. TCRdb reprocessed the reads via MiXCR and lists one record per CDR3 protein. The sample lists some 200,000 distinct CDR3 sequences, almost 35% occurring once. The CDR3 covers 14 residues. Trimming removed 6 bases from V and 9 bases from J; junction bases left unmatched: 11. As concerns this clonotype: Antigen: not known.

The chain uses TRBV12-3 or TRBV12-4 and TRBJ2-1, with 7 positions matching TRBD2. The sequenced sample consisted of sorted CD4+, CD8+, or CD8+CD57+ T cells (not recorded which) from PBMCs. This receptor was identified in a human donor in good health, serving as a control. The CDR3 region is CASRLAEGYFEQFF. In DNA form, the CDR3 reads TGTGCCAGCAGGCTAGCGGAAGGGTATTTTGAGCAGTTCTTC.